Below, 21 T cell receptor beta chains from the same sample are listed, as sequenced in a study of OX40 agonist ivuxolimab in advanced cancers. Here immunoSEQ multiplex PCR was the method, and the copy in TCRdb shows in-frame clones only, minus some. The sample records more than 60,000 clones, around 87% being singletons. The sample in question was CD4+ or CD8+ T cells sorted from blood, obtained in a trial of the OX40 agonist ivuxolimab. Receptors were obtained from an adult with an advanced solid tumor such as melanoma, head and neck, liver or kidney cancer.

This clone has only one observation. CDR3 in DNA: TGTGCCAGCCTCCGAGATCAGGGGCACTATGGCTACACCTTC. It encodes CASLRDQGHYGYTF. The chain employs TRBV2 and TRBJ1-2; D may be TRBD1 (6 bases). This CDR3 comprises 14 residues. CDR1 and CDR2 (germline): SNHLY, FYNNEI. V gave up 8 bases and J gave up 3 bases, with 16 bases separating them.

This chain links TRBV4-1 with TRBJ2-2; D unresolved. This CDR3 region has 14 residues. Deletions cut 4 bases from V and 6 bases from J, with 12 bases between. Germline CDR1 reads MGHRA; CDR2 reads YSYEKL. The CDR3 DNA follows: TGCGCCAGCAGCCGAAGTGGCGTATCCGGGGAGCTGTTTTTT. Translation gives CASSRSGVSGELFF.

A few counts support this clone. The V and J genes are TRBV4-2 and TRBJ2-7; 10 nucleotides align to TRBD2. V was pared by 4 bases and J by 5 bases, with 8 bases of the junction left unmatched. This CDR3 has 15 residues. Germline V gene sequence: CDR1 LGHNA, CDR2 YNFKEQ. CDR3 sequence reads: CASSPSGLAADEQYF. The CDR3, as DNA: TGTGCCAGCAGCCCCTCAGGACTAGCGGCAGACGAGCAGTACTTC.

This chain uses TRBV5-4 with TRBJ1-1; tentative D call: TRBD1 (5 bases). Trimming stripped 3 bases from V and 7 bases from J, with 10 bases between. CDR1 is SGHNT and CDR2 is YYREEE in the germline V gene (reference sequence). This CDR3 is 12 amino acids long. The DNA of the CDR3 is TGTGCCAGCAGCTGGGGGGATCTTGAAGCTTTCTTT. Its translation is CASSWGDLEAFF.

This sequence joins TRBV29-1 and TRBJ2-2; 7 bases match TRBD1. Per germline, CDR1 SQVTM and CDR2 ANQGSEA. The CDR3 is 14 amino acids. V trimming: 6 bases; J trimming: 6 bases; junction bases outside the gene matches: 10. CDR3 sequence: CSVRTGEGAGELFF. In DNA form, the CDR3 reads TGCAGCGTCCGGACAGGTGAAGGGGCCGGGGAGCTGTTTTTT.

The chain is built from TRBV25-1 and TRBJ1-4; 7 bases are a match to TRBD1. The CDR3 contains 14 residues. With V trimmed by 5 bases and J by 7 bases, 7 bases remained unmatched. CDR1 and CDR2 from the germline V gene are MGHDK and SYGVNS. Here the CDR3 DNA reads TGTGCCAGCAGTAGACAGGGTGTGGGTGAAAAACTGTTTTTT. Amino acid sequence: CASSRQGVGEKLFF.

The gene calls are TRBV2 and TRBJ2-1; a weak D match, TRBD2 (6 bases). Trimming removed 7 bases from V and 6 bases from J, with 16 bases in between. The CDR3 runs 14 residues. Germline V lookup: CDR1 SNHLY, CDR2 FYNNEI. The CDR3 loop is CASKSGSPFNEQFF. The CDR3 DNA is TGTGCCAGCAAATCCGGGAGCCCCTTCAATGAGCAGTTCTTC. Full variable domain (remainder filled in from reference TRBV2 and TRBJ2-1): EPEVTQTPSHQVTQMGQEVILRCVPISNHLYFYWYRQILGQKVEFLVSFYNNEISEKSEIFDDQFSVERPDGSNFTLKIRSTKLEDSAMYFCASKSGSPFNEQFFGPGTRLTVL.

V and J are TRBV5-1 and TRBJ2-3; D may be TRBD2 (6 bases). Germline CDR1 and CDR2: SGHRS and YFSETQ. V was pared by 2 bases and J by 4 bases, with 11 bases between. This CDR3 comprises 14 residues. As DNA, the CDR3 is TGCGCCAGCAGCTTCGGGCAGCGGGCAGATACGCAGTATTTT. Protein: CASSFGQRADTQYF.

This sequence joins TRBV10-3 and TRBJ2-7; D ambiguous. V was pared by 2 bases and J by 1 base, with 3 bases between. CDR3 length equals 12 residues. Germline CDR1 is ENHRY and CDR2 is SYGVKD. CDR3 loop: CAISEGSYEQYF. CDR3 coding DNA: TGTGCCATCAGTGAGGGATCCTACGAGCAGTACTTC.

The chain links TRBV9 to TRBJ2-1; D unclear. Trimming stripped 4 bases from V and 2 bases from J, with 13 bases between. CDR1 is SGDLS, CDR2 YYNGEE, per germline. The CDR3 runs to 15 residues. The CDR3, as DNA: TGTGCCAGCAGCTCAAGGGTGTCAACCTACAATGAGCAGTTCTTC. This encodes CASSSRVSTYNEQFF. Drawing the rest from reference TRBV9 and TRBJ2-1, the complete variable domain is DSGVTQTPKHLITATGQRVTLRCSPRSGDLSVYWYQQSLDQGLQFLIQYYNGEERAKGNILERFSAQQFPDLHSELNLSSLELGDSALYFCASSSRVSTYNEQFFGPGTRLTVL.

This chain uses TRBV27 with TRBJ2-1; TRBD1 agrees at 7 bases. CDR1 and CDR2 (germline): MNHEY, SMNVEV (reference sequence). Unmatched junction bases numbered 10, after V lost 5 bases and J lost 3 bases. The CDR3 contains 16 residues. The CDR3 reads CASSQIAGTVYNEQFF. The DNA for the CDR3 is TGTGCCAGCAGTCAGATTGCCGGGACAGTCTACAATGAGCAGTTCTTC.

This sequence joins TRBV27 and TRBJ1-5; 7 nucleotides agree with TRBD1. V trimming: 4 bases; J trimming: 0 bases; junction bases outside the gene matches: 6. The CDR3 has 16 amino acids. CDR1 and CDR2 (germline): MNHEY, SMNVEV (reference sequence). The DNA of the CDR3 is TGTGCCAGCAGTTCAACACAGGGGTATAGCAATCAGCCCCAGCATTTT. Translating gives CASSSTQGYSNQPQHF.

The chain employs TRBV19 and TRBJ1-1; 9 bases match TRBD1. CDR1 is LNHDA, CDR2 SQIVND, per germline (reference sequence). With V trimmed by 5 bases and J by 4 bases, 5 bases remained unmatched. The CDR3 length is 14 residues. CDR3 sequence: CASSLTGGGTEAFF. The CDR3 DNA reads TGTGCCAGTAGTCTAACAGGGGGCGGCACTGAAGCTTTCTTT.

The count of this clone is one. CDR3 protein: CAWSLAGEGETQYF. CDR3 nucleotides: TGTGCCTGGAGTTTAGCGGGGGAGGGGGAGACCCAGTACTTC. V usage is TRBV30 and J usage is TRBJ2-5; 9 bases align to TRBD2. The CDR3 spans 14 residues. Germline values: CDR1 GTSNPN, CDR2 SVGIG (reference sequence). Trimming took 2 bases from V and 5 from J; bases not matched to a gene: 6.

V usage is TRBV6-1 and J usage is TRBJ2-1; the match to TRBD2 covers 7 bases. The CDR3 has 12 residues. Unmatched junction bases numbered 9, after V lost 6 bases and J lost 13 bases. Per the germline V gene, CDR1 is MNHNS and CDR2 is SASEGT. The CDR3 DNA reads TGTGCCAGCAGACTCATTAGCGGGCCCCAGTTCTTC. Translation: CASRLISGPQFF.

For the CDR3, the DNA is TGTGCCAGTAGTATTTGGTGGGCAGAGAACACTGAAGCTTTCTTT. Encoded protein: CASSIWWAENTEAFF. The V call is TRBV19, the J call TRBJ1-1; D is undetermined. There are 15 residues in the CDR3. Deletions cut 3 bases from V and 1 base from J, with 12 bases between. Germline lookup yields CDR1 LNHDA and CDR2 SQIVND (reference sequence). The full variable domain, completed using reference TRBV19 and TRBJ1-1, is DGGITQSPKYLFRKEGQNVTLSCEQNLNHDAMYWYRQDPGQGLRLIYYSQIVNDFQKGDIAEGYSVSREKKESFPLTVTSAQKNPTAFYLCASSIWWAENTEAFFGQGTRLTVV.

The chain uses TRBV4-1 and TRBJ1-4, with D possibly matching TRBD1 (5 bases). Germline assignment: CDR1 MGHRA and CDR2 YSYEKL. V lost 6 bases to trimming and J lost 2 bases, with 13 bases between them. The CDR3 is 15 residues long. The CDR3 reads CASRRAGGTNEKLFF. DNA of the CDR3: TGCGCCAGCAGACGGGCCGGGGGTACTAATGAAAAACTGTTTTTT.

The chain combines TRBV4-1 with TRBJ2-2, with D uncertain. CDR1 is MGHRA, CDR2 YSYEKL, per germline. Trimming removed 4 bases at V and 1 base at J, with 7 bases between. The CDR3 consists of 14 residues. CDR3: CASSPQLNTGELFF. In DNA, the CDR3 is TGCGCCAGCAGCCCTCAGCTGAACACCGGGGAGCTGTTTTTT.

This chain joins TRBV5-1 and TRBJ2-7, with TRBD2 matching over 8 bases. Looked up from germline, CDR1 is SGHRS and CDR2 is YFSETQ. Trimming cost V 4 bases and J 2 bases; bases outside gene matches: 5. This CDR3 has 14 amino acids. The CDR3 DNA reads as TGCGCCAGCAGCCACGGGAGGGCCCCCTACGAGCAGTACTTC. Residues: CASSHGRAPYEQYF.

The chain couples TRBV25-1 to TRBJ2-7, with D unclear. The CDR3 has 13 residues. Trimming left V 4 bases short and J 0 bases short, with 7 bases between. Germline V gene sequence: CDR1 MGHDK, CDR2 SYGVNS. CDR3 in DNA: TGTGCCAGCAGTGTAGGAGCCTCCTACGAGCAGTACTTC. Translation: CASSVGASYEQYF.

Only a few counts were recorded for this clone. The rearrangement links TRBV6-4 to TRBJ1-2, with D unresolved. CDR1 is MRHNA and CDR2 is SNTAGT in the germline V gene. The CDR3 consists of 13 residues. The V gene lost 0 bases and the J gene lost 2 bases, with 4 bases spanning the gap. The chain's CDR3 is CASSDSPNYGYTF. In DNA, the CDR3 is TGTGCCAGCAGTGACTCGCCAAACTATGGCTACACCTTC.